This T cell receptor beta chain originates from a study of T cell responses to AZD1222 COVID-19 vaccine. Measured with immunoSEQ multiplex PCR; TCRdb has only the in-frame clones, and not every one. The data show around 100,000 clones, approximately 90% seen once. This CDR3 has 14 residues. J gave up 8 bases and V 5 bases, and 7 bases lay outside the gene matches. CDR1 and CDR2 (germline): SEHNR, FQNEAQ (reference sequence). This clonotype was obtained from an adult in good health. The genes are TRBV7-9 and TRBJ1-4, with TRBD1 identical over 8 bases. This specimen was peripheral blood, taken on day 0 of AZD1222 vaccination. CDR3 sequence reads: CASSPTGGWEKLFF. CDR3 DNA: TGTGCCAGCAGCCCCACAGGGGGATGGGAAAAACTGTTTTTT.